This T cell receptor (beta chain) was obtained from a study of T cell repertoires and HLA-DP antigens. Overall study context: Sorted CD137+CD4+ samples averaged around 230 ng DNA; pre-culture CD4+ samples, around 1,100 ng. Study findings and constraints: Average cumulative frequency of previously undetected clones was roughly 35% against one allele and 50% to 65% against the other.

The CDR3 runs to 15 residues. Germline lookup yields CDR1 MDHEN and CDR2 SYDVKM. V trimming: 5 bases; J trimming: 3 bases; junction bases outside the gene matches: 9. Untouched CD4+ T cells were bead-isolated at about 98% purity. Amplification used primers for 54 TRBV and 13 TRBJ segments. Clones were sequenced by immunoSEQ multiplex PCR, and TCRdb holds only the in-frame ones, with some missing. The sample gives some 110,000 clones, 80% to 95% of which show up once; around 0.25% is in the top ten. A word on this clone: Its antigen is still unknown.

V usage is TRBV28 and J usage is TRBJ1-1; TRBD1 matches 7 bases. The sequence came from a woman in her late teens or twenties in good health and CMV-seronegative. Sequences were obtained from CD4+ T cells from PBMCs. The CDR3 reads CASSVTGLGYTEAFF. The CDR3, as DNA: TGTGCCAGCAGTGTGACAGGGTTAGGGTACACTGAAGCTTTCTTT.